These T cell receptor beta chains were read from a single sample in a study of blood T cell repertoires in COVID-19. TCRdb keeps only in-frame clones here, not all; method: immunoSEQ multiplex PCR. The table lists about 160,000 clones, 75% to 85% of them singletons. The specimen was PBMCs or T cells enriched from blood (not recorded which). The receptor set was obtained from a middle-aged man who had recovered from COVID-19. Both conserved end residues are part of each CDR3. The order of the fields is V gene, D gene, J gene, clone size, CDR3 protein. A D gene is named only where the DNA matches it firmly. A row's size may be missing; if present it is once, few, many or a size class.

TRBV30	-	TRBJ1-4	-	CAWSVMANEKLFF
TRBV7-6	-	TRBJ2-3	-	CASSLRLPGTDTQYF
TRBV6-1	-	TRBJ2-3	-	CASSETRTAGEDTQYF
TRBV10-1	TRBD2	TRBJ2-5	-	CASGGLAGETQYF
TRBV5-1	TRBD2	TRBJ2-1	many	CASSLSGGTRRDEQFF
TRBV7-3	-	TRBJ2-3	-	CASSLTASADTQYF
TRBV5-1	-	TRBJ2-2	-	CASSYTSGAGELFF
TRBV12-5	-	TRBJ1-4	-	CASGLGRQWGNEKLFF
TRBV7-2	TRBD1	TRBJ1-6	-	CASQNRGWNSPLHF
TRBV5-1	-	TRBJ1-1	-	CASSRDPSRNTEAFF
TRBV28	-	TRBJ1-1	-	CASSASGAGDTEAFF
TRBV27	TRBD1	TRBJ1-3	-	CASSSLGQGLSGNTIYF
TRBV5-1	-	TRBJ2-6	-	CASRTGTGANVLTF
TRBV18	TRBD1	TRBJ1-5	-	CASSPNGQANQPQHF
TRBV2	-	TRBJ2-1	-	CASSEDRAGNEQFF
TRBV11-1	TRBD2	TRBJ2-1	once	CASSLRLAGNEQFF
TRBV5-6	TRBD2	TRBJ2-5	-	CASSLDSRGAQYF
TRBV6-5	-	TRBJ1-1	-	CAVGGLMNTEAFF
TRBV19	TRBD1	TRBJ1-1	-	CASSRTGRGTEAFF
TRBV5-4	-	TRBJ1-2	-	CASSLGGQASIHLYGYTF
TRBV24-1	-	TRBJ1-1	-	CATSDLQVGQNTEAFF
TRBV19	-	TRBJ2-1	once	CASSATNGAYNEQFF
TRBV2	TRBD1	TRBJ2-5	once	CASSRDREETQYF
TRBV3-1/TRBV3-2	-	TRBJ1-4	-	CASSQEVGKGSANEKLFF
TRBV20-1	-	TRBJ1-5	-	CSASSGGRGNQPQHF
TRBV7-3	TRBD2	TRBJ2-5	-	CASSPGTSGQETQYF
TRBV11-2	-	TRBJ2-1	-	CASSFVSQGYNEQFF
TRBV6-5	-	TRBJ2-1	few	CASSSGNEQFF